Below, 10 T cell receptor beta chains from the same sample are listed, as sequenced in a study of blood T cells in healthy people across ages. It was with a sample-barcoded 5' primer and a J-beta primer mix that a second PCR of roughly 7 to 12 cycles was run. TCRdb reprocessed the 5' RACE reads with MiXCR, giving one entry per CDR3 protein. The table records about 770,000 distinct CDR3 sequences, under 45% of them present only once. Sequenced input: blood. These receptors all stem from a man aged 55 to 69 in good health.

The V call is TRBV6-2 or TRBV6-3, the J call TRBJ2-1; 12 nucleotides align to TRBD2. In germline, CDR1 is MNHEY, CDR2 SVGEGT. The CDR3 loop spans 17 amino acids. With V trimmed by 6 bases and J by 9 bases, 15 bases remained unmatched. As DNA, the CDR3 is TGTGCCAGCAGCTCCCCATCTAGCGGGGGGGCATTGGCTGAGCAGTTCTTC. Translated, it gives CASSSPSSGGALAEQFF.

The chain has TRBV20-1 and TRBJ2-1; 8 bases are a match to TRBD2. J was trimmed by 6 bases and V by 6 bases; bases with no gene match: 13. This CDR3 has 15 amino acids. The germline V gene encodes CDR1 DFQATT and CDR2 SNEGSKA (reference sequence). CDR3 bases: TGCAGTGCCCGAATTTGGGGACTAGTTGGCAATGAGCAGTTCTTC. As protein: CSARIWGLVGNEQFF.

V is TRBV11-2 and J is TRBJ2-1; maybe TRBD1 (5 bases). Trimming left V 3 bases short and J 8 bases short, with 8 bases between. The length of the CDR3 is 12 residues. In germline, CDR1 is SGHAT, CDR2 FQNNGV. The CDR3 coding sequence is TGTGCCAGCAGCTTCTCAGGGCATGAGCAGTTCTTC. Its protein product is CASSFSGHEQFF.

This chain links TRBV30 with TRBJ1-1; no reliable D call. The V and J ends lost 0 bases and 0 bases respectively, with 11 bases between them. The length of the CDR3 is 15 residues. Germline lookup yields CDR1 GTSNPN and CDR2 SVGIG (reference sequence). CDR3 in amino acids: CAWSVGKGLNTEAFF. The CDR3 DNA follows: TGTGCCTGGAGTGTAGGCAAAGGGCTGAACACTGAAGCTTTCTTT.

This chain connects TRBV29-1 to TRBJ2-1; 11 nucleotides line up with TRBD2. CDR3 length: 12 residues. The V and J ends lost 5 bases and 10 bases, in that order; junction bases with no gene match: 4. CDR1 SQVTM and CDR2 ANQGSEA come from the germline V gene. CDR3 amino acids: CSVNIAGGEQFF. The CDR3 coding sequence is TGCAGCGTTAATATAGCGGGGGGGGAGCAGTTCTTC.

The table lists this clonotype with a few counts. This chain connects TRBV6-6 to TRBJ2-1, with 14 bases identical to TRBD2. Per germline, CDR1 MNHNY and CDR2 SVGAGI (reference sequence). CDR3 length: 16 residues. The V segment lost 5 bases and the J segment 8 bases; nucleotides outside the gene matches: 8. CDR3 protein: CASSTTTSGGADEQFF. As DNA, the CDR3 is TGTGCCAGCAGTACTACGACTAGCGGGGGGGCCGATGAGCAGTTCTTC.

This chain uses TRBV12-3 or TRBV12-4 with TRBJ2-5, with 11 bases that match TRBD1. The CDR3 sequence is 13 residues long. V lost 8 bases and J lost 5; bases outside the gene matches: 4. The CDR3 spells CASRTGGMETQYF. The CDR3 nucleotides read TGTGCCAGCCGGACAGGGGGCATGGAGACCCAGTACTTC.

This clonotype was seen only a few times. This chain connects TRBV29-1 to TRBJ2-1; possibly TRBD2 for D (5 bases). The V end lost 3 bases, the J end lost 0 bases, and 15 bases lay between the germline ends. The germline V gene encodes CDR1 SQVTM and CDR2 ANQGSEA. The CDR3 has 16 amino acids. CDR3 nucleotide sequence: TGCAGCGTTGACGGTCCCGAAGGGAGCTCCTACAATGAGCAGTTCTTC. It codes for CSVDGPEGSSYNEQFF.

This clonotype was observed a single time. The chain joins TRBV7-3 to TRBJ2-3; TRBD2 might be the D (7 bases). V was shortened by 5 bases and J by 3 bases, with 15 bases between the two germline ends. The CDR3 runs to 15 residues. From germline, CDR1 is SGHTA and CDR2 FQGTGA. The chain's CDR3 is CASSPQAGATDTQYF. The DNA of the CDR3 is TGTGCCAGCAGCCCTCAGGCGGGGGCGACAGATACGCAGTATTTT.

The rearrangement joins TRBV13 to TRBJ1-4, with TRBD1 matching 7 bases. The CDR3 totals 14 residues. The germline CDR1 and CDR2 sequences are PRHDT and FYEKMQ (reference sequence). The ends lost 5 bases at V and 5 bases at J; junction bases unmatched: 5. CDR3 region: CASSEGQRNEKLFF. For the CDR3, the DNA is TGTGCCAGCAGCGAGGGACAGCGAAATGAAAAACTGTTTTTT.